Presented here are 19 T cell receptor beta chains from one specimen sequenced in a study of T cell responses to AZD1222 COVID-19 vaccine. This table comes from immunoSEQ multiplex PCR, and its TCRdb copy is limited to in-frame clones, with some not included. The sample includes 150,000 to 200,000 clones, just over 90% of them seen just once. The specimen was peripheral blood, collected on day 0 of AZD1222 vaccination. These receptors all come from an adult in good health.

The rearrangement uses TRBV4-1 and TRBJ1-3; D gene uncertain. There are 18 residues in the CDR3. Deletions cut 4 bases from V and 0 bases from J, with 19 bases between. CDR1 MGHRA and CDR2 YSYEKL come from the germline V gene. CDR3 region: CASSPPGPQRLSGNTIYF. CDR3 DNA: TGCGCCAGCAGCCCTCCCGGCCCGCAGAGACTCTCTGGAAACACCATATATTTT.

The rearrangement uses TRBV7-9 and TRBJ1-2; TRBD1 agrees at 10 bases. The germline V gene encodes CDR1 SEHNR and CDR2 FQNEAQ (reference sequence). The CDR3 totals 13 residues. Germline trimming cut 5 bases from V and 4 bases from J; bases unmatched to any gene: 1. CDR3 loop: CASSGTGVYGYTF. In nucleotides, the CDR3 is TGTGCCAGCAGCGGGACAGGGGTCTATGGCTACACCTTC.

The gene calls are TRBV2 and TRBJ1-1; TRBD1 aligns across 10 bases. CDR1 and CDR2 from the germline V gene are SNHLY and FYNNEI. The trim removed 6 bases at V and 3 bases at J, leaving 7 bases unmatched. The CDR3 totals 15 residues. CDR3 bases: TGTGCCAGCAGGGCGGACAGGGGGGCCCACACTGAAGCTTTCTTT. This gives the protein CASRADRGAHTEAFF.

This clone was counted a few times. V and J are TRBV27 and TRBJ2-7; unclear D gene. CDR1 and CDR2 (germline): MNHEY, SMNVEV (reference sequence). This CDR3 has 13 residues. The V end lost 5 bases, the J end lost 2 bases, and 10 bases lay between the germline ends. This CDR3 reads CASSPRVAYEQYF. DNA for the CDR3: TGTGCCAGCAGTCCCCGGGTGGCCTACGAGCAGTACTTC.

The chain links TRBV7-3 to TRBJ2-7; 11 nucleotides agree with TRBD1. CDR3 length equals 14 residues. The V gene end was trimmed by 3 bases and the J gene end by 6 bases; junction bases not matched to a gene: 4. Germline CDR1 and CDR2: SGHTA and FQGTGA. The CDR3 sequence is CASSLDRGRREQYF. CDR3 DNA: TGTGCCAGCAGCTTGGACAGGGGGCGCCGCGAGCAGTACTTC.

The chain couples TRBV3-1 (or the pseudogene TRBV3-2) to TRBJ2-3; 8 nucleotides match TRBD1. Germline V gene sequence: CDR1 LGHDT, CDR2 YNNKEL (reference sequence). The V gene end was trimmed by 1 base and the J gene end by 4 bases; junction bases not matched to a gene: 16. The CDR3 is 19 residues long. CDR3 coding DNA: TGTGCCAGCAGCCAAGGCCGGCAATTCAGTACAGGGGGTGCAGATACGCAGTATTTT. As protein: CASSQGRQFSTGGADTQYF.

The chain couples TRBV5-8 to TRBJ1-5; 8 bases fit TRBD1. Germline-derived CDR1 and CDR2 are SGHTS and YDEGEE. The CDR3 runs 14 residues. Losses at the gene ends were 4 bases for V and 4 bases for J; bases not matched to a gene: 4. The CDR3 spells CASSPRTGNQPQHF. CDR3 coding DNA: TGTGCCAGCAGCCCCAGGACAGGGAATCAGCCCCAGCATTTT.

V usage is TRBV12-3 or TRBV12-4 and J usage is TRBJ1-5; 7 bases map to TRBD1. The length of the CDR3 is 13 residues. V lost 5 bases, J lost 4 bases, and 2 bases stayed unmatched. The CDR3, as DNA: TGTGCCAGCAGTGGGGACAGAAATCAGCCCCAGCATTTT. It yields the protein CASSGDRNQPQHF.

The V and J genes are TRBV2 and TRBJ1-3; the D gene is possibly TRBD1 (6 bases). The V and J ends lost 6 bases and 0 bases respectively, with 15 bases between them. The CDR3 is 16 residues long. Germline-derived CDR1 and CDR2 are SNHLY and FYNNEI. CDR3 in DNA: TGTGCCAGCAGCCCAACAGGGACGAGCTCTGGAAACACCATATATTTT. As protein: CASSPTGTSSGNTIYF.

The DNA for the CDR3 is TGTGCCAGCCGATTGGAGGGGAACACTGAAGCTTTCTTT. This gives the protein CASRLEGNTEAFF. The chain combines TRBV6-5 with TRBJ1-1; D ambiguous. CDR1 and CDR2 (germline): MNHEY, SVGAGI. CDR3 length: 13 residues. Trimming removed 8 bases at V and 1 base at J, with 11 bases between.

The V call is TRBV11-1, the J call TRBJ2-2; 7 bases match TRBD1. CDR3 length: 16 residues. Germline values: CDR1 SGHAT, CDR2 FQDESV (reference sequence). J was trimmed by 3 bases and V by 2 bases; bases with no gene match: 6. CDR3 protein: CASSLRGGSHTGELFF. DNA for the CDR3: TGTGCCAGCAGCTTAAGAGGGGGCTCGCACACCGGGGAGCTGTTTTTT.

The rearrangement joins TRBV18 to TRBJ2-7; 9 bases align to TRBD1. CDR1 is KGHSH, CDR2 LQKENI, per germline. The length of the CDR3 is 15 residues. The junction had 8 bases not matched to a gene; V was cut back by 3 bases and J by 5 bases. This CDR3 is CASSPLQGAGDEQYF. DNA of the CDR3: TGTGCCAGCTCACCGTTACAGGGGGCTGGGGACGAGCAGTACTTC.

This rearrangement joins TRBV19 to TRBJ2-3; D unresolved. There are 16 residues in the CDR3. Germline assignment: CDR1 LNHDA and CDR2 SQIVND (reference sequence). Deletions cut 4 bases from V and 1 base from J, with 15 bases between. The CDR3 loop is CASSTRRPEGTDTQYF. CDR3 sequence (DNA): TGTGCCAGTAGTACCCGCAGGCCAGAGGGCACAGATACGCAGTATTTT.

A remark on this clone: This could be a read error, since a much larger clone is one nucleotide away. The genes are TRBV7-3 and TRBJ2-2; D perhaps matches TRBD2 (5 bases). Germline V gene sequence: CDR1 SGHTA, CDR2 FQGTGA. The CDR3 is made up of 12 amino acids. V gave up 2 bases and J gave up 7 bases, with 5 bases separating them. The CDR3 is CASSLGSGELFF. As DNA, the CDR3 is TGTGCCAGCAGCTTAGGGAGCGGGGAGCTGTTTTTT. Drawing the rest from reference TRBV7-3 and TRBJ2-2, the complete variable domain is GAGVSQTPSNKVTEKGKYVELRCDPISGHTALYWYRQSLGQGPEFLIYFQGTGAADDSGLPNDRFFAVRPEGSVSTLKIQRTERGDSAVYLCASSLGSGELFFGEGSRLTVL.

The rearrangement links TRBV14 to TRBJ1-1, with a possible D match to TRBD1 (6 bases). Germline V gene sequence: CDR1 SGHDN, CDR2 FVKESK. The CDR3 consists of 13 residues. Trimming shortened V by 7 bases and J by 1 base, and 10 bases separated the two germline ends. The CDR3 sequence: CASTTGWNTEAFF. Here the CDR3 DNA reads TGTGCCAGCACCACAGGGTGGAACACTGAAGCTTTCTTT. Combining the CDR3 with reference TRBV14 and TRBJ1-1 gives the whole variable domain EAGVTQFPSHSVIEKGQTVTLRCDPISGHDNLYWYRRVMGKEIKFLLHFVKESKQDESGMPNNRFLAERTGGTYSTLKVQPAELEDSGVYFCASTTGWNTEAFFGQGTRLTVV.

The rearrangement links TRBV7-2 to TRBJ1-5, with TRBD1 matching 9 bases. Per the germline V gene, CDR1 is SGHTA and CDR2 is FQGNSA. Unmatched junction bases numbered 4, after V lost 5 bases and J lost 2 bases. The CDR3 is 15 amino acids. CDR3 amino acids: CASSPRTGGNQPQHF. DNA for the CDR3: TGTGCCAGCAGCCCCCGGACAGGGGGCAATCAGCCCCAGCATTTT.

The V and J genes are TRBV4-2 and TRBJ1-2, with 10 nucleotides matching TRBD1. V lost 0 bases and J lost 4; bases outside the gene matches: 5. The CDR3 extends over 16 amino acids. CDR1 LGHNA and CDR2 YNFKEQ come from the germline V gene. The CDR3 here is CASSQDRGQGSYGYTF. The CDR3 DNA reads TGTGCCAGCAGCCAAGATCGGGGACAGGGGAGCTATGGCTACACCTTC.

The chain recombines TRBV27 with TRBJ1-4; D unclear. The CDR3 runs to 14 residues. Germline-derived CDR1 and CDR2 are MNHEY and SMNVEV (reference sequence). Trimming removed 4 bases from V and 3 bases from J, with 9 bases in between. The chain's CDR3 is CASSYSLANEKLFF. For the CDR3, the DNA is TGTGCCAGCAGTTACAGTCTCGCTAATGAAAAACTGTTTTTT.

The gene calls are TRBV7-9 and TRBJ2-5, with D possibly TRBD2 on 6 matching bases. CDR1 SEHNR and CDR2 FQNEAQ come from the germline V gene (reference sequence). V lost 2 bases and J lost 0, with 13 bases in between. The CDR3 length is 16 residues. CDR3: CASSLTGRKNQETQYF. CDR3 bases: TGTGCCAGCAGCTTAACCGGGAGAAAAAACCAAGAGACCCAGTACTTC.